A single sample is the source of the 29 T cell receptor beta chains below, sequenced in a study of human T cells and chemical hapten exposure. Each CDR3 protein gets one entry after TCRdb re-called the RACE reads with MiXCR. The data show some 350,000 distinct CDR3 sequences, 6% to 8.5% seen once. As to time point: patch test 1, 2 weeks after DPC sensitization. Treatment noted: therapeutic diphenylcyclopropenone sensitization with weekly scalp DPC. The input for sequencing was whole blood, taken in connection with sensitization to the hapten diphenylcyclopropenone (DPC). These receptor sequences come from a woman aged 18-29 years with alopecia areata. Some clones in this sample may be carry-over from other donors' samples.

There are a few counts of this clonotype. The V call is TRBV5-1, the J call TRBJ1-1, with D perhaps matching TRBD1 (5 bases). V was pared by 0 bases and J by 5 bases, with 8 bases between. This CDR3 has 13 residues. The germline V gene encodes CDR1 SGHRS and CDR2 YFSETQ. The CDR3 coding sequence is TGCGCCAGCAGCTTGGATCAGGGAACTGAAGCTTTCTTT. Translation: CASSLDQGTEAFF.

This sequence joins TRBV5-1 and TRBJ2-3; TRBD2 might be the D (6 bases). CDR1 and CDR2 (germline): SGHRS, YFSETQ. Trimming shortened V by 4 bases and J by 5 bases, and 14 bases separated the two germline ends. The CDR3 totals 14 residues. The CDR3 here is CASSNRDLQDTQYF. The CDR3 nucleotides are TGCGCCAGCAGCAACCGGGACTTACAAGATACGCAGTATTTT.

The chain links TRBV12-3 or TRBV12-4 to TRBJ1-2; 9 bases are a match to TRBD1. CDR3 length equals 11 residues. The V gene end was trimmed by 6 bases and the J gene end by 13 bases; junction bases not matched to a gene: 6. The CDR3 DNA is TGTGCCAGCAGGTACAGGGGGCTGAGCACCTTC. Translating it yields CASRYRGLSTF.

The chain couples TRBV11-2 to TRBJ1-3; D unclear. Trimming shortened V by 3 bases and J by 0 bases, and 9 bases separated the two germline ends. CDR3 length: 15 residues. Germline CDR1 SGHAT, CDR2 FQNNGV. DNA for the CDR3: TGTGCCAGCAGCTTTACTGATGACTCTGGAAACACCATATATTTT. Encoded protein: CASSFTDDSGNTIYF.

This sequence joins TRBV7-2 and TRBJ2-1; D remains ambiguous. V lost 0 bases to trimming and J lost 8 bases, with 5 bases between them. The CDR3 covers 12 residues. Germline CDR1 reads SGHTA; CDR2 reads FQGNSA. For the CDR3, the DNA is TGTGCCAGCAGCTTAGCGTTTGATGAGCAGTTCTTC. Amino acids: CASSLAFDEQFF.

This clonotype was counted many times. The chain is built from TRBV7-9 and TRBJ2-7; D remains ambiguous. Trimming removed 1 base from V and 5 bases from J, with 15 bases in between. Germline V gene sequence: CDR1 SEHNR, CDR2 FQNEAQ (reference sequence). CDR3 length: 15 residues. The CDR3 nucleotides are TGTGCCAGCAGCTTAGGGAGCAACAGTCGCCACGAGCAGTACTTC. This encodes CASSLGSNSRHEQYF.

This chain connects TRBV6-6 to TRBJ2-2; 11 bases match TRBD2. Germline V CDR1 and CDR2: MNHNY, SVGAGI (reference sequence). Trimming removed 8 bases from V and 4 bases from J; junction bases left unmatched: 9. This CDR3 contains 16 residues. CDR3 nucleotides: TGTGCCAGCTCTAGCGGGGGGTCCCTACGCACCGGGGAGCTGTTTTTT. This encodes CASSSGGSLRTGELFF.

This clonotype was recorded many times. The J gene is TRBJ2-3, the V gene TRBV20-1; 8 positions agree with TRBD2. Germline assignment: CDR1 DFQATT and CDR2 SNEGSKA (reference sequence). V gave up 0 bases and J gave up 5 bases; unmatched junction bases: 10. This CDR3 comprises 16 residues. The CDR3 DNA is TGCAGTGCTAGAGATTTTCGGGGGGGGGCATTAGATACGCAGTATTTT. Protein product: CSARDFRGGALDTQYF.

This clonotype showed up many times. One end of the junction does not line up with germline, which may come from a read error. The chain joins TRBV5-1 to TRBJ2-3, with D uncertain. The V gene's germline CDR1 is SGHRS and CDR2 YFSETQ. This CDR3 spans 12 amino acids. The CDR3 spells CASSLVPDTQYF. CDR3 coding DNA: TGTGCCAGCAGCTTAGTCCCAGATACGCAGTATTTT.

The chain links TRBV6-1 to TRBJ2-4; a possible D gene is TRBD2 (5 bases). Trimming cost V 6 bases and J 4 bases, with 16 bases left between them. Germline V gives CDR1 MNHNS, CDR2 SASEGT. CDR3 length: 15 amino acids. As DNA, the CDR3 is TGTGCCAGCAGATTAGCGAGGCTAAGAAAAAACATTCAGTACTTC. Translated, it gives CASRLARLRKNIQYF.

This clonotype was found a few times. This chain connects TRBV6-6 to TRBJ1-2; TRBD1 might be the D (5 bases). V was cut by 5 bases and J by 4 bases, with 14 bases left in between. CDR1 is MNHNY and CDR2 is SVGAGI in the germline V gene (reference sequence). The CDR3 sequence is 14 residues long. The CDR3: CASSPQGNPYGYTF. The CDR3 nucleotides read TGTGCCAGCAGTCCTCAGGGTAACCCCTATGGCTACACCTTC.

A few counts support this clonotype. V is TRBV5-1 and J is TRBJ2-5; no definite D call. The germline gives CDR1 SGHRS, CDR2 YFSETQ. The CDR3 spans 15 residues. V lost 0 bases and J 1 base, leaving 10 bases between the germline ends. CDR3 amino acids: CASSLENLGQETQYF. CDR3 DNA sequence: TGCGCCAGCAGCTTGGAAAATCTGGGCCAAGAGACCCAGTACTTC.

This clonotype was detected only a few times. The V call is TRBV12-3 or TRBV12-4, the J call TRBJ2-5, with D hard to call. With 2 bases removed from V and 1 base from J, the gap between germline ends came to 5 bases. There are 13 residues in the CDR3. CDR3 in amino acids: CASSLRAQETQYF. CDR3 DNA: TGTGCCAGCAGTTTAAGGGCCCAAGAGACCCAGTACTTC.

DNA of the CDR3: TGCGCCAGCAGCCAAGTAGGGGACTTACGCACAGATACGCAGTATTTT. It yields the protein CASSQVGDLRTDTQYF. The chain links TRBV4-1 to TRBJ2-3; tentative D call: TRBD2 (6 bases). V was pared by 1 base and J by 1 base, with 12 bases between. The CDR3 is 16 amino acids. CDR1 is MGHRA, CDR2 YSYEKL, per germline.

This clonotype was seen ten or more times. The gene calls are TRBV15 and TRBJ2-2, with D uncertain. This CDR3 spans 14 amino acids. Between the trimmed V and J ends, which lost 6 bases and 4 bases, there was a span of 12 bases. Germline lookup yields CDR1 LNHNV and CDR2 YYDKDF (reference sequence). The CDR3 region has the DNA TGTGCCACCAGTGCTGCTCCAAGCACCGGGGAGCTGTTTTTT. It codes for CATSAAPSTGELFF. Together with reference TRBV15 and TRBJ2-2, the CDR3 gives the full variable domain: DAMVIQNPRYQVTQFGKPVTLSCSQTLNHNVMYWYQQKSSQAPKLLFHYYDKDFNNEADTPDNFQSRRPNTSFCFLDIRSPGLGDTAMYLCATSAAPSTGELFFGEGSRLTVL.

This chain joins TRBV12-3 or TRBV12-4 and TRBJ1-2; maybe TRBD1 (5 bases). The CDR3 has 17 residues. Trimming cost V 3 bases and J 1 base, with 18 bases left between them. The CDR3 region has the DNA TGTGCCAGCAGTTTCCGTAGAGGGGAAGTGGATAACTATGGCTACACCTTC. It encodes CASSFRRGEVDNYGYTF.

This clonotype occurred a few times. CDR3 DNA: TGTGCCTCGGCCCCAGGAAACTCCTACGAGCAGTACTTC. It encodes CASAPGNSYEQYF. The rearrangement links TRBV2 to TRBJ2-7; D call uncertain. The CDR3 contains 13 residues. From germline, CDR1 is SNHLY and CDR2 FYNNEI. With 11 bases removed from V and 0 bases from J, the gap between germline ends came to 14 bases. The whole variable domain, filled in from reference TRBV2 and TRBJ2-7, reads EPEVTQTPSHQVTQMGQEVILRCVPISNHLYFYWYRQILGQKVEFLVSFYNNEISEKSEIFDDQFSVERPDGSNFTLKIRSTKLEDSAMYFCASAPGNSYEQYFGPGTRLTVT.

Ten or more counts support this clonotype. V gene TRBV10-2 combines with J gene TRBJ2-4, with 8 bases fitting TRBD2. CDR3 length: 15 amino acids. The germline CDR1 and CDR2 sequences are WSHSY and SAAADI. The V gene end was trimmed by 7 bases and the J gene end by 6 bases; junction bases not matched to a gene: 11. The CDR3 loop reads CASMGFGGGGNIQYF. CDR3 bases: TGCGCCAGCATGGGCTTCGGGGGGGGTGGAAACATTCAGTACTTC.

There are many counts of this clonotype. V usage is TRBV4-1 and J usage is TRBJ2-3; a weak D match, TRBD2 (6 bases). V shed 2 bases and J shed 1 base, with 13 bases lying between them. The germline V gene has CDR1 MGHRA and CDR2 YSYEKL. This CDR3 spans 16 amino acids. The CDR3 bases are TGCGCCAGCAGCCAACCCGGAGGGCGCGGCACAGATACGCAGTATTTT. Translating gives CASSQPGGRGTDTQYF.

Many counts were recorded for this clonotype. The chain couples TRBV20-1 to TRBJ2-3; 11 nucleotides line up with TRBD2. Trimming cost V 6 bases and J 2 bases; bases outside gene matches: 7. The germline V gene encodes CDR1 DFQATT and CDR2 SNEGSKA (reference sequence). The CDR3 spans 15 residues. CDR3 DNA: TGCAGTGCACGCCTAGCGGGGGGAAACACAGATACGCAGTATTTT. Protein: CSARLAGGNTDTQYF.

For this clonotype: Given a much more abundant clone one base away, this may be a read error. This chain uses TRBV27 with TRBJ2-3; D gene ambiguous. The germline V and J ends were trimmed by 4 bases and 5 bases, with 4 bases remaining between them. The CDR3 covers 11 residues. Germline-derived CDR1 and CDR2 are MNHEY and SMNVEV (reference sequence). The CDR3 coding sequence is TGTGCCAGCAGTTATCAAGATACGCAGTATTTT. The encoded protein is CASSYQDTQYF.

CDR3 amino acids: CASSLGGFDTDTQYF. CDR3 in DNA: TGTGCCAGCAGCTTAGGGGGATTCGACACAGATACGCAGTATTTT. The chain combines TRBV7-2 with TRBJ2-3; D gene uncertain. Germline CDR1 reads SGHTA; CDR2 reads FQGNSA. The CDR3 consists of 15 residues. The V and J ends lost 1 base and 2 bases respectively, with 10 bases between them.

The sample holds many counts of this clonotype. The rearrangement links TRBV10-3 to TRBJ2-1, with D possibly being TRBD1 or TRBD2 (5 bases each). V shed 0 bases and J shed 9 bases, with 18 bases lying between them. Germline V CDR1 and CDR2: ENHRY, SYGVKD. This CDR3 contains 16 residues. The CDR3 is CAISESLGRKKGEQFF. The CDR3 region has the DNA TGTGCCATCAGTGAGTCATTGGGACGCAAGAAGGGTGAGCAGTTCTTC.

This clonotype has only a few counts. The chain uses TRBV10-2 and TRBJ1-5; D perhaps matches TRBD1 (5 bases). The CDR3 runs 15 residues. Trimming shortened V by 4 bases and J by 4 bases, and 14 bases separated the two germline ends. Per the germline V gene, CDR1 is WSHSY and CDR2 is SAAADI. This chain's CDR3 is CASSAFRDSNQPQHF. The CDR3 DNA follows: TGCGCCAGCAGTGCATTCCGGGACTCAAATCAGCCCCAGCATTTT.

V is TRBV20-1 and J is TRBJ1-4, with D tentatively TRBD1 (6 bases). The CDR3 is 15 amino acids. CDR1 is DFQATT and CDR2 is SNEGSKA in the germline V gene (reference sequence). Trimming removed 0 bases at V and 5 bases at J, with 13 bases between. The CDR3 sequence: CSARDPQGMNEKLFF. The CDR3 DNA reads TGCAGTGCTAGAGACCCGCAGGGGATGAATGAAAAACTGTTTTTT.

The chain is built from TRBV3-1 and TRBJ2-7; D perhaps matches TRBD2 (5 bases). Germline V gene sequence: CDR1 LGHDT, CDR2 YNNKEL (reference sequence). This CDR3 is built from 14 residues. The V end lost 2 bases, the J end lost 4 bases, and 12 bases lay between the germline ends. CDR3 sequence reads: CASSQSTREYEQYF. The CDR3, as DNA: TGTGCCAGCAGCCAATCCACGAGGGAGTACGAGCAGTACTTC.

This clonotype was seen repeatedly, ten times or more. The chain recombines TRBV7-2 with TRBJ2-2; 8 positions match TRBD2. CDR1 is SGHTA, CDR2 FQGNSA, per germline. The J segment lost 4 bases and the V segment lost 8 bases, leaving 15 bases of the junction unmatched. The CDR3 spans 17 residues. In DNA form, the CDR3 reads TGTGCCAGCCGCGGGGCGGGGGGCCACCAACTCACCGGGGAGCTGTTTTTT. Protein: CASRGAGGHQLTGELFF. Using reference TRBV7-2 and TRBJ2-2 for the parts outside the CDR3, the full variable domain is GAGVSQSPSNKVTEKGKDVELRCDPISGHTALYWYRQSLGQGLEFLIYFQGNSAPDKSGLPSDRFSAERTGGSVSTLTIQRTQQEDSAVYLCASRGAGGHQLTGELFFGEGSRLTVL.

This clonotype was counted many times. The J gene is TRBJ2-3, the V gene TRBV20-1; TRBD2 might be the D (6 bases). Germline CDR1 is DFQATT and CDR2 is SNEGSKA (reference sequence). The CDR3 sequence is 17 residues long. V lost 5 bases and J lost 2, with 23 bases in between. CDR3 nucleotides: TGCAGTGCTGGAGCTTCCAAGGCGGGAAGCCTCACAGATACGCAGTATTTT. Translation: CSAGASKAGSLTDTQYF.

The sample holds one count of this clonotype. The chain employs TRBV28 and TRBJ2-7, with D maybe TRBD1 (6 bases). CDR1 MDHEN and CDR2 SYDVKM come from the germline V gene. V gave up 2 bases and J gave up 6 bases, with 11 bases separating them. The CDR3 totals 13 residues. The CDR3 protein is CASSLQQGSEQYF. CDR3 DNA sequence: TGTGCCAGCAGTTTACAACAGGGTTCCGAGCAGTACTTC.